This T cell receptor beta chain originates from a study of control samples from healthy donors and cancer patients. The germline V and J ends were trimmed by 3 bases and 10 bases, with 15 bases remaining between them. This CDR3 is 13 amino acids long. Germline CDR1 and CDR2: ENHRY and SYGVKD. Assay used: immunoSEQ multiplex PCR; TCRdb lists only in-frame clones, some missing. The sample holds under 100,000 clones; approximately 93% are singletons and the top ten take about 1.5%. The sequenced sample consisted of blood. The sequence was collected from a woman aged 25 to 39 in good health. V usage is TRBV10-3 and J usage is TRBJ1-1; no definite D call. The CDR3 nucleotides read TGTGCCATCAGTGACGGGCCTCGGGATAGAGCTTTCTTT. This sequence encodes CAISDGPRDRAFF.